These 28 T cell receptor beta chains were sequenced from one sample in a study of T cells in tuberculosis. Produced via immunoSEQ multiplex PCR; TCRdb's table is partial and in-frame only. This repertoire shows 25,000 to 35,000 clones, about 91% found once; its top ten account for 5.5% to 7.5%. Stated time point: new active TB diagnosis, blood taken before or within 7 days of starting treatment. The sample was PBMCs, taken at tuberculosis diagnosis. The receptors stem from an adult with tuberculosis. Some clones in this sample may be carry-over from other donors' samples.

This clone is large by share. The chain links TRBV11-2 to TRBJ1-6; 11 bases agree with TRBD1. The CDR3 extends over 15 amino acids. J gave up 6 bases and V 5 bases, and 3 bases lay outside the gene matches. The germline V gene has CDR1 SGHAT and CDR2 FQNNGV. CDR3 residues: CASSQGQGGNSPLHF. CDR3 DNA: TGTGCCAGCAGCCAGGGACAGGGGGGTAATTCACCCCTCCACTTT.

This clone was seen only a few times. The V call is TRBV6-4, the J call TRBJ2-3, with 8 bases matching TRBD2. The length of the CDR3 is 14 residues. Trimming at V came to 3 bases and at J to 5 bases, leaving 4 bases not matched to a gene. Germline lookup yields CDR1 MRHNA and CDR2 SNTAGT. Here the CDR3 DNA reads TGTGCCAGCAGTGAGGCGGGGGGTGGAGATACGCAGTATTTT. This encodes CASSEAGGGDTQYF.

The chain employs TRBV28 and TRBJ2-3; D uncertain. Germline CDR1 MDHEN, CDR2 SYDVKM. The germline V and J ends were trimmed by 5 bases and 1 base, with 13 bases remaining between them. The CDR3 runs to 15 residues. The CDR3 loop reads CASSRSTAGTDTQYF. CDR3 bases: TGTGCCAGCAGTCGGTCGACTGCGGGCACAGATACGCAGTATTTT. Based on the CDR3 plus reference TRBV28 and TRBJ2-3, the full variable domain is DVKVTQSSRYLVKRTGEKVFLECVQDMDHENMFWYRQDPGLGLRLIYFSYDVKMKEKGDIPEGYSVSREKKERFSLILESASTNQTSMYLCASSRSTAGTDTQYFGPGTRLTVL.

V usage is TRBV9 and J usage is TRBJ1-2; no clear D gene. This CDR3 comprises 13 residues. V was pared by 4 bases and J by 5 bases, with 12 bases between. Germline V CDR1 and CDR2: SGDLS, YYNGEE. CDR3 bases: TGTGCCAGCAGCCGGGGTGGTACGTATGGCTACACCTTC. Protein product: CASSRGGTYGYTF.

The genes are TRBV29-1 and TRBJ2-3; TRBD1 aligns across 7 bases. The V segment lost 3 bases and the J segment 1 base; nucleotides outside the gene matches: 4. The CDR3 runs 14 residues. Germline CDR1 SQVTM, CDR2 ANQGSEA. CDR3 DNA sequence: TGCAGCGTTGATCCCCAGGGGGGCACAGATACGCAGTATTTT. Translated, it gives CSVDPQGGTDTQYF.

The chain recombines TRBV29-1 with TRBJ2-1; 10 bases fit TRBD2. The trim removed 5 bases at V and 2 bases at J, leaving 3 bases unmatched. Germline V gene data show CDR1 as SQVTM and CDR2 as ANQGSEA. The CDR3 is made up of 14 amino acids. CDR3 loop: CSVFGLAAYNEQFF. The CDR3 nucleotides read TGCAGCGTTTTCGGACTAGCGGCCTACAATGAGCAGTTCTTC.

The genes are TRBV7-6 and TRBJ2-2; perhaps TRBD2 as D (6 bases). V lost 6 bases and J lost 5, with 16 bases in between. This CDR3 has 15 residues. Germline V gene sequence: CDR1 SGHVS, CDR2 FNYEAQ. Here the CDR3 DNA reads TGTGCCAGCAGTTACAGACTAGGGCGGACCGGGGAGCTGTTTTTT. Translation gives CASSYRLGRTGELFF. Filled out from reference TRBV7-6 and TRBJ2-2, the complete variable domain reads GAGVSQSPRYKVTKRGQDVALRCDPISGHVSLYWYRQALGQGPEFLTYFNYEAQQDKSGLPNDRFSAERPEGSISTLTIQRTEQRDSAMYRCASSYRLGRTGELFFGEGSRLTVL.

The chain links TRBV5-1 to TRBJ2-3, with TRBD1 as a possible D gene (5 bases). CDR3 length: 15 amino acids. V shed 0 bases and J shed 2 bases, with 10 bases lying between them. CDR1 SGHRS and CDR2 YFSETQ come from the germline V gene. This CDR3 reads CASSLAGWDTDTQYF. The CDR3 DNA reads TGCGCCAGCAGCTTGGCAGGGTGGGACACAGATACGCAGTATTTT.

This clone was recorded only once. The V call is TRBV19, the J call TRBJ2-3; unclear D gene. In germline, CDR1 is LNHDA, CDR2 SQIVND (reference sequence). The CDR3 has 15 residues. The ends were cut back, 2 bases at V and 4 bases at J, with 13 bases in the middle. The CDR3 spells CASSIFPSLADTQYF. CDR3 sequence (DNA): TGTGCCAGTAGTATATTCCCTAGTTTGGCAGATACGCAGTATTTT.

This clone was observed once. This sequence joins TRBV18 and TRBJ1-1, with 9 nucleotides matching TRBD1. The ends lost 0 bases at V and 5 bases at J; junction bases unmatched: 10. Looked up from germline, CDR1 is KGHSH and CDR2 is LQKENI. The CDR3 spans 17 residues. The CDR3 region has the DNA TGTGCCAGCTCACCACCCGGACAGGGGTACGGGGGGACTGAAGCTTTCTTT. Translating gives CASSPPGQGYGGTEAFF.

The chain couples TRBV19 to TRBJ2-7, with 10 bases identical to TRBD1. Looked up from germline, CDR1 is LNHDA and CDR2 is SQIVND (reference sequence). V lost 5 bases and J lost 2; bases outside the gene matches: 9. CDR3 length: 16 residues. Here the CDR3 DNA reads TGTGCCAGTAGTTCCCCCGGGACAGGGGCGACCTACGAGCAGTACTTC. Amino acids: CASSSPGTGATYEQYF.

The CDR3 here is CAISRDTEAFF. As DNA, the CDR3 is TGTGCCATCAGCAGGGACACTGAAGCTTTCTTT. The chain is built from TRBV10-3 and TRBJ1-1; D is perhaps TRBD1 (5 bases). The length of the CDR3 is 11 residues. V shed 6 bases and J shed 3 bases, with 5 bases lying between them. Germline V gene sequence: CDR1 ENHRY, CDR2 SYGVKD.

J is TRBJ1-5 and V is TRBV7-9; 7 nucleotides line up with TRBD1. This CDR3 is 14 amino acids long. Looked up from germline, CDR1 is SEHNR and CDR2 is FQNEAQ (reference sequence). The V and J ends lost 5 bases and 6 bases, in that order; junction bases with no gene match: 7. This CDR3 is CASSPTGESQPQHF. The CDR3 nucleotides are TGTGCCAGCAGCCCTACAGGGGAGAGTCAGCCCCAGCATTTT.

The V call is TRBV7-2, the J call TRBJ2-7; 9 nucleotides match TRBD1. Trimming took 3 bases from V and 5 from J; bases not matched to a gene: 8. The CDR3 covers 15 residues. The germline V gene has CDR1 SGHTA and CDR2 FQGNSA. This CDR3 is CASSLVTGGLHEQYF. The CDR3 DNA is TGTGCCAGCAGCTTGGTTACAGGGGGCCTCCACGAGCAGTACTTC.

The DNA of the CDR3 is TGCGCCAGCAGTATGGAGGAGGCTGGGAAGAAAAAACTGTTTTTT. It translates to CASSMEEAGKKKLFF. The chain recombines TRBV5-1 with TRBJ1-4; D call uncertain. The germline V and J ends were trimmed by 5 bases and 9 bases, with 20 bases remaining between them. Germline loops: CDR1 SGHRS, CDR2 YFSETQ. This CDR3 is built from 15 residues. Looking up the rest from reference TRBV5-1 and TRBJ1-4 gives the full variable domain: KAGVTQTPRYLIKTRGQQVTLSCSPISGHRSVSWYQQTPGQGLQFLFEYFSETQRNKGNFPGRFSGRQFSNSRSEMNVSTLELGDSALYLCASSMEEAGKKKLFFGSGTQLSVL.

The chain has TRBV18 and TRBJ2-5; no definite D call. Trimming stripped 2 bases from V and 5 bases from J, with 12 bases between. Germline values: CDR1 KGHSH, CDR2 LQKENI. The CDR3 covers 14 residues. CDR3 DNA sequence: TGTGCCAGCTCACCAGAGGCTAATCGGGAGACCCAGTACTTC. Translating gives CASSPEANRETQYF.

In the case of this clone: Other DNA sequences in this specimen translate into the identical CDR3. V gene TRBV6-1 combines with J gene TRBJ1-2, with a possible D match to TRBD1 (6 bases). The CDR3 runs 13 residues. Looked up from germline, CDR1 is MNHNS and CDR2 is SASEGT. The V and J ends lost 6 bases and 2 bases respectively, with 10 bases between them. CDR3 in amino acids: CASRAGTNYGYTF. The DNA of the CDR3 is TGTGCCAGCAGGGCCGGGACAAACTATGGCTACACCTTC.

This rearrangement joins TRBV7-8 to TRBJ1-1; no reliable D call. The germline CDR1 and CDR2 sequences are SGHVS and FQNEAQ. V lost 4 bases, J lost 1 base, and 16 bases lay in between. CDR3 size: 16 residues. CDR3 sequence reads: CASSSGNAQSNTEAFF. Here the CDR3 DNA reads TGTGCCAGCAGCTCCGGGAACGCACAGTCGAACACTGAAGCTTTCTTT.

As DNA, the CDR3 is TGTGCCAGCAGTGGCGGGTACTCCTACAATGAGCAGTTCTTC. Its translation: CASSGGYSYNEQFF. V and J are TRBV6-1 and TRBJ2-1; D might be TRBD2 (5 bases). The CDR3 is made up of 14 amino acids. Germline assignment: CDR1 MNHNS and CDR2 SASEGT. V was shortened by 4 bases and J by 0 bases, with 7 bases between the two germline ends.

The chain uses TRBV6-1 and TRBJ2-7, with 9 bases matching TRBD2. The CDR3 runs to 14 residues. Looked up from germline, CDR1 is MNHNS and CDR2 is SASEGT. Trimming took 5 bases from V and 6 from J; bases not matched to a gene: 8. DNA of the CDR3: TGTGCCAGCAGTCCCCGGAGCGGGGGGCTCGAGCAGTACTTC. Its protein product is CASSPRSGGLEQYF.

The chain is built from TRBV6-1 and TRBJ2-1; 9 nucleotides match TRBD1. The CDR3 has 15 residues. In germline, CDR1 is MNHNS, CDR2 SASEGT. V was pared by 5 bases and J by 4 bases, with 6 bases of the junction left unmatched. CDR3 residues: CASSRTGEGYNEQFF. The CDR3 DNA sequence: TGTGCCAGCAGTCGGACAGGGGAGGGTTACAATGAGCAGTTCTTC.

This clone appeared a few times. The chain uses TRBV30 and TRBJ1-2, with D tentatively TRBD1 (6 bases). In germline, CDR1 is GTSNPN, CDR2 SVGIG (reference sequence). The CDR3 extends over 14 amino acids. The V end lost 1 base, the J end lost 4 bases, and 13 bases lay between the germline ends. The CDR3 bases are TGTGCCTGGAGTGAGGGCAGGGGCCTCTATGGCTACACCTTC. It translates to CAWSEGRGLYGYTF.

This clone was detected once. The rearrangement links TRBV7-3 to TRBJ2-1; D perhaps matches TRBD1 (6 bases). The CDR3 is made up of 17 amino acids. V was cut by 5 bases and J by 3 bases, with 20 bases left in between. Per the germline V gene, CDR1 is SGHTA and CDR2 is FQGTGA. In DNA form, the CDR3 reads TGTGCCAGCAGCGCCCAAAGTCGGGGCAGGGGCTACAATGAGCAGTTCTTC. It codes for CASSAQSRGRGYNEQFF.

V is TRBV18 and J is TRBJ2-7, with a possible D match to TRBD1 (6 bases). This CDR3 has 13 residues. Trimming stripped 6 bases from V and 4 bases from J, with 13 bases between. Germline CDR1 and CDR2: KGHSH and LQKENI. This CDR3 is CASSSGTLYEQYF. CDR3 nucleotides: TGTGCCAGCTCGTCCGGGACACTTTACGAGCAGTACTTC.

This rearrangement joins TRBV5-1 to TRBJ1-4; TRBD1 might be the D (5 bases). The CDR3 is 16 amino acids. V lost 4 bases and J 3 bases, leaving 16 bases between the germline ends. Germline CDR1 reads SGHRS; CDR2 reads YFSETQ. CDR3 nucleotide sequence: TGCGCCAGCAGCCCCGGGGCGGGGGAGGCTAATGAAAAACTGTTTTTT. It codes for CASSPGAGEANEKLFF.

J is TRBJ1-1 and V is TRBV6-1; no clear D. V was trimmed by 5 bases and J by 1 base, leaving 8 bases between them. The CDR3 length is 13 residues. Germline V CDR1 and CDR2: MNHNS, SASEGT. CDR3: CASSSRTNTEAFF. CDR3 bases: TGTGCCAGCAGTTCCAGAACGAACACTGAAGCTTTCTTT.

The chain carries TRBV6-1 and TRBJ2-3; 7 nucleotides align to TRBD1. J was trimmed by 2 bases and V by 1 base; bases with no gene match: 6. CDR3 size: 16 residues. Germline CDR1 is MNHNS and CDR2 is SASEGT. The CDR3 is CASSEVGQVITDTQYF. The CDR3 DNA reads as TGTGCCAGCAGTGAAGTCGGACAGGTCATCACAGATACGCAGTATTTT.

The CDR3 sequence: CASRPGTGITGELFF. DNA for the CDR3: TGTGCCAGCAGACCCGGGACAGGAATCACCGGGGAGCTGTTTTTT. V and J are TRBV6-1 and TRBJ2-2, with 8 bases matching TRBD1. After removal of 6 bases from V and 4 bases from J, the junction contained 7 bases not matched to a gene. This CDR3 comprises 15 residues. Germline lookup yields CDR1 MNHNS and CDR2 SASEGT.